These T cell receptor beta chains were read from a single sample in a study of T cell responses to AZD1222 COVID-19 vaccine. Using immunoSEQ multiplex PCR, the repertoire was profiled, and TCRdb retains in-frame clones only, with some absent. The sample lists about 150,000 clones, 93% occurring once. The sequencing here drew on peripheral blood, taken on day 0 of AZD1222 vaccination. These receptors were obtained from an adult in good health. CDR3s include the opening cysteine and the closing phenylalanine or tryptophan. The D gene is left open where the match is weak. Some rows have no size entry. The others give once, few or many, or a class for an expanded clone.

D,size,V,J,CDR3,DNA
.,.,TRBV7-3,TRBJ2-2,CASSYQTGELFF,TGTGCCAGCAGCTACCAGACCGGGGAGCTGTTTTTT
.,.,TRBV27,TRBJ2-1,CASSFGYSSYNEQFF,TGTGCCAGCAGTTTTGGGTATAGCTCCTACAATGAGCAGTTCTTC
TRBD2,.,TRBV5-1,TRBJ2-2,CASSLGFRPSGNTGELFF,TGCGCCAGCAGCTTGGGATTTCGCCCTAGCGGTAACACCGGGGAGCTGTTTTTT
TRBD2,.,TRBV5-1,TRBJ2-1,CASSLDSGRDEQFF,TGCGCCAGCAGCTTGGATAGCGGGAGGGATGAGCAGTTCTTC
TRBD2,.,TRBV2,TRBJ2-1,CASRRTSGIYNEQFF,TGTGCCAGCAGAAGGACTAGCGGGATCTACAATGAGCAGTTCTTC
.,.,TRBV9,TRBJ2-1,CASSGWDSMGEQFF,TGTGCCAGCAGCGGCTGGGACTCCATGGGTGAGCAGTTCTTC
TRBD2,.,TRBV7-9,TRBJ2-1,CASSLTRLAMDEQFF,TGTGCCAGCAGCTTGACCAGACTAGCGATGGATGAGCAGTTCTTC
.,once,TRBV5-6,TRBJ1-1,CASSLSGEAFF,TGTGCCAGCAGCTTATCGGGAGAAGCTTTCTTT
.,.,TRBV19,TRBJ1-2,CASSISPGTVYGYTF,TGTGCCAGTAGTATATCCCCGGGAACGGTCTATGGCTACACCTTC
.,.,TRBV5-1,TRBJ1-6,CASSLVGQFSLHF,TGCGCCAGCAGCTTGGTGGGACAATTCTCCCTCCACTTT
TRBD2,.,TRBV29-1,TRBJ2-1,CSVVVLAGGHEQFF,TGCAGCGTTGTTGTGCTAGCGGGAGGGCATGAGCAGTTCTTC
.,.,TRBV29-1,TRBJ1-1,CSVEAGVNTEAFF,TGCAGCGTTGAGGCGGGCGTGAACACTGAAGCTTTCTTT
.,few,TRBV7-8,TRBJ1-1,CASKGVNTEAFF,TGTGCCAGCAAAGGCGTGAACACTGAAGCTTTCTTT
.,.,TRBV6-1,TRBJ2-7,CASSDLASTYEQYF,TGTGCCAGCAGTGATCTAGCGTCTACCTACGAGCAGTACTTC
TRBD2,.,TRBV9,TRBJ2-7,CASSIRLASEQYF,TGTGCCAGCAGCATCCGACTAGCCTCCGAGCAGTACTTC
TRBD1,.,TRBV6-7,TRBJ1-6,CASSTRQGPYNSPLHF,TGTGCCAGCAGTACGCGACAGGGCCCATATAATTCACCCCTCCACTTT
.,many,TRBV11-2,TRBJ2-7,CASSHGELEQYF,TGTGCCAGCAGCCATGGGGAGTTGGAGCAGTACTTC
.,.,TRBV5-1,TRBJ1-1,CASSDWANPNTEAFF,TGCGCCAGCAGTGATTGGGCCAATCCGAACACTGAAGCTTTCTTT
TRBD2,once,TRBV6-5,TRBJ2-7,CASRKGLAEDEQYF,TGTGCCAGCAGGAAGGGACTAGCGGAGGACGAGCAGTACTTC
.,.,TRBV6-6,TRBJ2-2,CASSTRGEGGELFF,TGTGCCAGCAGCACCAGGGGAGAGGGCGGGGAGCTGTTTTTT
.,.,TRBV10-1,TRBJ2-5,CASSEGTQYQETQYF,TGCGCCAGCAGTGAGGGGACACAGTACCAAGAGACCCAGTACTTC
TRBD2,few,TRBV9,TRBJ2-1,CASSSSGVLAASYNEQFF,TGTGCCAGCAGCTCGAGTGGGGTACTAGCGGCTTCCTACAATGAGCAGTTCTTC
TRBD1,.,TRBV28,TRBJ2-7,CASSLRPAGTGGYEQYF,TGTGCCAGCAGCCTACGACCCGCCGGGACAGGTGGCTACGAGCAGTACTTC
.,.,TRBV28,TRBJ2-7,CASSLWGQFYEQYF,TGTGCCAGCAGTTTATGGGGGCAGTTCTACGAGCAGTACTTC
TRBD1,.,TRBV27,TRBJ2-5,CASSPGQGAMETQYF,TGTGCCAGCAGTCCAGGACAGGGGGCTATGGAGACCCAGTACTTC
.,.,TRBV2,TRBJ1-5,CASSKRQILRPQHF,TGTGCCAGCAGTAAAAGACAAATCCTGCGGCCCCAGCATTTT
TRBD2,.,TRBV24-1,TRBJ2-7,CATWTSGRTFSYEQYF,TGTGCCACCTGGACTAGCGGGAGGACCTTCTCCTACGAGCAGTACTTC
.,.,TRBV5-4,TRBJ2-7,CASSLARGTGEQYF,TGTGCCAGCAGCTTGGCCAGGGGAACTGGAGAGCAGTACTTC
.,.,TRBV3-1/TRBV3-2,TRBJ2-1,CASSQVTPYNEQFF,TGTGCCAGCAGCCAGGTGACGCCCTACAATGAGCAGTTCTTC
.,.,TRBV5-1,TRBJ2-7,CASSPFSGTPYEQYF,TGCGCCAGCAGCCCGTTCTCCGGGACACCTTACGAGCAGTACTTC
.,.,TRBV2,TRBJ1-6,CASSGLGRATNSPLHF,TGTGCCAGCAGTGGGTTGGGCAGGGCCACTAATTCACCCCTCCACTTT
.,.,TRBV6-2/TRBV6-3,TRBJ2-1,CASSYGGGNEQFF,TGTGCCAGCAGTTACGGTGGAGGGAATGAGCAGTTCTTC
.,.,TRBV4-2,TRBJ1-6,CASSQDLGLESPLHF,TGTGCCAGCAGCCAAGATTTGGGGTTGGAATCACCCCTCCACTTT
.,.,TRBV3-1/TRBV3-2,TRBJ2-7,CASSQALYEQYF,TGTGCCAGCAGCCAAGCACTCTACGAGCAGTACTTC
TRBD2,.,TRBV7-9,TRBJ2-1,CASSLAKAGGAPDEQFF,TGTGCCAGCAGCTTAGCGAAGGCGGGAGGTGCGCCAGATGAGCAGTTCTTC
TRBD1,.,TRBV19,TRBJ1-1,CASSPRTGLNTEAFF,TGTGCCAGTAGTCCCCGGACAGGCTTGAACACTGAAGCTTTCTTT
TRBD2,.,TRBV5-4,TRBJ2-7,CASSLVAGDLNEQYF,TGTGCCAGCAGCTTGGTAGCGGGAGATCTCAACGAGCAGTACTTC